This TCR beta chain originates from a study of blood T cell repertoires in COVID-19. Study in general: Italy, Spain and the United States were the sources of the convalescent and acute COVID-19 samples. T cells, B-cell-depleted T cells, or PBMCs supplied cDNA or gDNA.

CDR3 length: 14 residues. V was pared by 5 bases and J by 4 bases, with 14 bases between. From germline, CDR1 is SNHLY and CDR2 FYNNEI. Original handling: The authors estimated nucleated cell counts from reference gene primer amplification. Here immunoSEQ multiplex PCR was the method, and the copy in TCRdb shows in-frame clones only, minus some. V, J and clone size are those of that table, while D and trimming were read from the DNA. This sample has 110,000 to 150,000 clones, with 75% to 90% found just once. This sequence originates from a woman of 80 years or more with acute or convalescent COVID-19. Specimen: peripheral blood. This rearrangement joins TRBV2 to TRBJ1-1, with a possible D match to TRBD1 (6 bases). CDR3 protein: CASSWEGGGTEAFF. CDR3 coding DNA: TGTGCCAGCAGTTGGGAGGGAGGGGGCACTGAAGCTTTCTTT.